Listed below are T cell receptor beta chains from one sample, sequenced in a study of neurological immune-mediated disorders. TCRdb processed the 5' RACE reads anew with MiXCR; each CDR3 protein has one entry. Of around 130,000 distinct CDR3 sequences in the sample, approximately 3.2% were seen once. Sample: PBMCs. These TCRs come from a woman aged 25 to 39 with multiple sclerosis. The CDR3 runs from the conserved cysteine through the conserved F or W. D genes are given only for firm matches. Clone size appears in some rows only: once, few, many, or a class for an expanded clone.

J gene: TRBJ2-1
clone size: many
V gene: TRBV12-5
D gene: TRBD2
CDR3 DNA: TGTGCTAGTGGTTTGGGTGGAGCGGGAGCCACTGAGCAGTTCTTC
CDR3 protein: CASGLGGAGATEQFF

J gene: TRBJ2-7
clone size: many
V gene: TRBV20-1
D gene: TRBD1
CDR3 DNA: TGCAGTGCTAGGACTGAGACAGGGGGCTCCTACGAGCAGTACTTC
CDR3 protein: CSARTETGGSYEQYF

J gene: TRBJ2-3
clone size: many
V gene: TRBV28
D gene: TRBD1
CDR3 DNA: TGTGCCAGCAGTAAACGGCCGGGACAGGGTCCCACAGATACGCAGTATTTT
CDR3 protein: CASSKRPGQGPTDTQYF

J gene: TRBJ2-5
clone size: few
V gene: TRBV5-1
D gene: TRBD2
CDR3 DNA: TGCGCCAGCGCGAGGGACTACCAAACAGAGACCCAGTACTTC
CDR3 protein: CASARDYQTETQYF

J gene: TRBJ2-3
clone size: many
V gene: TRBV20-1
D gene: .
CDR3 DNA: TGCAGTGCTGTTAGGGCAATGACAGATACGCAGTATTTT
CDR3 protein: CSAVRAMTDTQYF

J gene: TRBJ1-1
clone size: .
V gene: TRBV20-1
D gene: .
CDR3 DNA: TGCAGTGCTAGTATTTGGGAAGGGGTCCGCTTT
CDR3 protein: CSASIWEGVRF

J gene: TRBJ1-6
clone size: many
V gene: TRBV6-5
D gene: TRBD1
CDR3 DNA: TGTGCCAGCAGGACAGGGCATGGGTCCTATAATTCACCCCTCCACTTT
CDR3 protein: CASRTGHGSYNSPLHF

J gene: TRBJ2-7
clone size: many
V gene: TRBV9
D gene: TRBD2
CDR3 DNA: TGTGCCAGCAGCCCGGCGGGAGCGGGCTCCTACGAGCAGTACTTC
CDR3 protein: CASSPAGAGSYEQYF

J gene: TRBJ2-5
clone size: many
V gene: TRBV3-1
D gene: .
CDR3 DNA: TGTGCCAGCAGCCATATAGAAGAAGAGACCCAGTACTTC
CDR3 protein: CASSHIEEETQYF

J gene: TRBJ2-3
clone size: many
V gene: TRBV20-1
D gene: .
CDR3 DNA: TGCAGTGCTATGAGAGCCGCAGATACGCAGTATTTT
CDR3 protein: CSAMRAADTQYF

J gene: TRBJ1-2
clone size: few
V gene: TRBV7-9
D gene: .
CDR3 DNA: TGTGCCAGCAGCTTTGAAGAGGGACTTAACTATGGCTACACCTTC
CDR3 protein: CASSFEEGLNYGYTF

J gene: TRBJ2-7
clone size: many
V gene: TRBV25-1
D gene: TRBD2
CDR3 DNA: TGTGCCAGTCGGGTAGCGGGAGGGTACGAGCAGTACTTC
CDR3 protein: CASRVAGGYEQYF

J gene: TRBJ1-2
clone size: many
V gene: TRBV20-1
D gene: .
CDR3 DNA: TGCAGTGCTAGAGCCGGTCGAAACTATGGCTACACCTTC
CDR3 protein: CSARAGRNYGYTF

J gene: TRBJ1-1
clone size: .
V gene: TRBV7-8
D gene: .
CDR3 DNA: TGTGCCAGCAGCTTGTCAGGGTTCCCTGAAGCTTTCTTT
CDR3 protein: CASSLSGFPEAFF

J gene: TRBJ2-1
clone size: many
V gene: TRBV18
D gene: .
CDR3 DNA: TGTGCCAGCTCAACCCCGGGGGCCGGAATAGATAGCTCCTACAATGAGCAGTTCTTC
CDR3 protein: CASSTPGAGIDSSYNEQFF

J gene: TRBJ1-3
clone size: many
V gene: TRBV9
D gene: TRBD1
CDR3 DNA: TGTGCCAGCAGCGTGGGACAGTCTGGAAACACCATATATTTT
CDR3 protein: CASSVGQSGNTIYF

J gene: TRBJ2-1
clone size: few
V gene: TRBV10-3
D gene: TRBD2
CDR3 DNA: TGTGCCATCAGTGACGGACTAGGCCCGGGTGAGCAGTTCTTC
CDR3 protein: CAISDGLGPGEQFF

J gene: TRBJ2-7
clone size: many
V gene: TRBV27
D gene: .
CDR3 DNA: TGTGCCAGCTCCTCGTCAAGAAACGAGCAGTACTTC
CDR3 protein: CASSSSRNEQYF

J gene: TRBJ1-1
clone size: many
V gene: TRBV6-1
D gene: .
CDR3 DNA: TGTGCCAGCAGTGAAGGAACTTACCCTTTCTTT
CDR3 protein: CASSEGTYPFF

J gene: TRBJ2-3
clone size: many
V gene: TRBV6-5
D gene: .
CDR3 DNA: TGTGCCAGCAGATACACAGATACGCAGTATTTT
CDR3 protein: CASRYTDTQYF

J gene: TRBJ1-1
clone size: many
V gene: TRBV29-1
D gene: .
CDR3 DNA: TGCAGCGTTGAAGAAGAACAGGGATATACCACTGAAGCTTTCTTT
CDR3 protein: CSVEEEQGYTTEAFF

J gene: TRBJ2-1
clone size: many
V gene: TRBV20-1
D gene: .
CDR3 DNA: TGCAGTGCTAGGGAGGACAATGAGCAGTTCTTC
CDR3 protein: CSAREDNEQFF

J gene: TRBJ1-3
clone size: many
V gene: TRBV12-3/TRBV12-4
D gene: .
CDR3 DNA: TGTGCCTTGGCGGCTGACTCTGGAAACACCATATATTTT
CDR3 protein: CALAADSGNTIYF

J gene: TRBJ2-2
clone size: many
V gene: TRBV5-1
D gene: .
CDR3 DNA: TGCGCCAGCAGCTTCCGGGACACAAACACCGGGGAGCTGTTTTTT
CDR3 protein: CASSFRDTNTGELFF

J gene: TRBJ1-1
clone size: many
V gene: TRBV6-2/TRBV6-3
D gene: .
CDR3 DNA: TGTGCCAGCAGCTCACCCGGGTTTCCCAACACTGAAGCTTTCTTT
CDR3 protein: CASSSPGFPNTEAFF

J gene: TRBJ1-2
clone size: many
V gene: TRBV6-5
D gene: .
CDR3 DNA: TGTGCCAGCAGTTACTCATTCACCCGAGCTAACTATGGCTACACCTTC
CDR3 protein: CASSYSFTRANYGYTF

J gene: TRBJ2-1
clone size: many
V gene: TRBV20-1
D gene: TRBD2
CDR3 DNA: TGCAGTGCTAGAGAGCCTAGCGGGTACAATGAGCAGTTCTTC
CDR3 protein: CSAREPSGYNEQFF

J gene: TRBJ2-3
clone size: many
V gene: TRBV25-1
D gene: TRBD2
CDR3 DNA: TGTGCCAGCAGTGAGCGACTAGCGGGAGAAGGAGATACGCAGTATTTT
CDR3 protein: CASSERLAGEGDTQYF

J gene: TRBJ2-1
clone size: many
V gene: TRBV20-1
D gene: .
CDR3 DNA: TGCAGTGCTAGAGGGACTGAGCAGTTCTTC
CDR3 protein: CSARGTEQFF

J gene: TRBJ2-5
clone size: many
V gene: TRBV20-1
D gene: .
CDR3 DNA: TGCAGTGCTAGAGATCTTAGACTCCCTACAGAGACCCAGTACTTC
CDR3 protein: CSARDLRLPTETQYF

J gene: TRBJ1-5
clone size: many
V gene: TRBV20-1
D gene: TRBD1
CDR3 DNA: TGCAGTGCGATCACAGGGGGCCCCGGGGTCATGGAGCCCCAGCATTTT
CDR3 protein: CSAITGGPGVMEPQHF

J gene: TRBJ2-5
clone size: .
V gene: TRBV7-9
D gene: .
CDR3 DNA: TGTGCCATCAGACTCAAGGGCCCCGGGACCCAGTACTTC
CDR3 protein: CAIRLKGPGTQYF

J gene: TRBJ2-7
clone size: many
V gene: TRBV7-7
D gene: .
CDR3 DNA: TGTGCCAGCAGCCGGGGGGCCCCAACCTACGAGCAGTACTTC
CDR3 protein: CASSRGAPTYEQYF

J gene: TRBJ1-5
clone size: many
V gene: TRBV20-1
D gene: TRBD1
CDR3 DNA: TGCAGTGCTAGCCAGACAGGGACAGGGAATCAGCCCCAGCATTTT
CDR3 protein: CSASQTGTGNQPQHF

J gene: TRBJ2-7
clone size: many
V gene: TRBV5-1
D gene: TRBD1
CDR3 DNA: TGCGCCAGCAGCTATGAACAGGGGGCTGGTCTAGGTGAGCAGTACTTC
CDR3 protein: CASSYEQGAGLGEQYF

J gene: TRBJ1-2
clone size: few
V gene: TRBV27
D gene: TRBD1
CDR3 DNA: TGTGCCAGCAGTTTATGGACAGGGGGTGCTGGCTACACCTTC
CDR3 protein: CASSLWTGGAGYTF

J gene: TRBJ1-4
clone size: many
V gene: TRBV6-5
D gene: TRBD1
CDR3 DNA: TGTGCCAGCAGAGACGACAGGGGAGTTGAAAAACTGTTTTTT
CDR3 protein: CASRDDRGVEKLFF

J gene: TRBJ2-2
clone size: many
V gene: TRBV7-9
D gene: .
CDR3 DNA: TGTGCCAGCAGCTTATCAGGGATGAACACCGGGGAGCTGTTTTTT
CDR3 protein: CASSLSGMNTGELFF

J gene: TRBJ1-1
clone size: many
V gene: TRBV7-2
D gene: .
CDR3 DNA: TGTGCCAGCAGCTTACAGGCAGGCAACACTGAAGCTTTCTTT
CDR3 protein: CASSLQAGNTEAFF

J gene: TRBJ2-1
clone size: many
V gene: TRBV5-1
D gene: TRBD1
CDR3 DNA: TGCGCCAGCAGCTTGGGGGGACAGGCGGTTGAGCAGTTCTTC
CDR3 protein: CASSLGGQAVEQFF

J gene: TRBJ1-2
clone size: many
V gene: TRBV6-5
D gene: .
CDR3 DNA: TGTGCCAGCAGGAACCTACAGGGCAACTATGGCTACACCTTC
CDR3 protein: CASRNLQGNYGYTF

J gene: TRBJ2-5
clone size: many
V gene: TRBV9
D gene: .
CDR3 DNA: TGTGCCAGCAGCGTAGAGGCAGAAGAGACCCAGTACTTC
CDR3 protein: CASSVEAEETQYF

J gene: TRBJ1-2
clone size: many
V gene: TRBV4-1
D gene: TRBD1
CDR3 DNA: TGCGCCAGCAGCCAACCACGACAGGGGCGTTATTATGGCTACACCTTC
CDR3 protein: CASSQPRQGRYYGYTF

J gene: TRBJ2-7
clone size: many
V gene: TRBV5-6
D gene: .
CDR3 DNA: TGTGCCAGCAGCTTCGGGATAGTCGCCTACGAGCAGTACTTC
CDR3 protein: CASSFGIVAYEQYF

J gene: TRBJ1-5
clone size: many
V gene: TRBV6-5
D gene: .
CDR3 DNA: TGTGCCAGCAGTACAGGGTCTTTGCAGCCCCAGCATTTT
CDR3 protein: CASSTGSLQPQHF

J gene: TRBJ2-7
clone size: many
V gene: TRBV29-1
D gene: .
CDR3 DNA: TGCAGCGTTGATAGTAGGGCCGAAGGCGACGAGCAGTACTTC
CDR3 protein: CSVDSRAEGDEQYF

J gene: TRBJ2-3
clone size: .
V gene: TRBV7-9
D gene: TRBD2
CDR3 DNA: TGTGCCAGCAGTATTGGGACTAGCGGATCAGATACGCAGTATTTT
CDR3 protein: CASSIGTSGSDTQYF

J gene: TRBJ2-7
clone size: many
V gene: TRBV3-1
D gene: TRBD1
CDR3 DNA: TGTGCCAGCAGCCAAGAAGAGCAGGGGGCCTACGAGCAGTACTTC
CDR3 protein: CASSQEEQGAYEQYF

J gene: TRBJ2-3
clone size: many
V gene: TRBV9
D gene: .
CDR3 DNA: TGTGCCAGCAGGTCGGTAATAGCGAGGAGCACAGATACGCAGTATTTT
CDR3 protein: CASRSVIARSTDTQYF

J gene: TRBJ1-5
clone size: many
V gene: TRBV20-1
D gene: .
CDR3 DNA: TGCAGTGCTAGACGGGGAGGGGCAGGGGCGCAGCCCCAGCATTTT
CDR3 protein: CSARRGGAGAQPQHF

J gene: TRBJ1-5
clone size: many
V gene: TRBV3-1
D gene: .
CDR3 DNA: TGTGCCAGCAGCCAAGATGCCGGGGATAGCAATCAGCCCCAGCATTTT
CDR3 protein: CASSQDAGDSNQPQHF

J gene: TRBJ2-7
clone size: many
V gene: TRBV18
D gene: .
CDR3 DNA: TGTGCCAGCTCACCGGGACCCAGGAGCTTATACGAGCAGTACTTC
CDR3 protein: CASSPGPRSLYEQYF

J gene: TRBJ2-2
clone size: many
V gene: TRBV6-2/TRBV6-3
D gene: .
CDR3 DNA: TGTGCCAGCAGTTACTGGGCCGGGCAGGGGACGAGAGCCGGGGAGCTGTTTTTT
CDR3 protein: CASSYWAGQGTRAGELFF

J gene: TRBJ1-2
clone size: many
V gene: TRBV10-3
D gene: .
CDR3 DNA: TGTGCCATCAGTCCCCCAAAAGCTGGCCCGTTCGGGGGCGGCTACACCTTC
CDR3 protein: CAISPPKAGPFGGGYTF

J gene: TRBJ1-5
clone size: many
V gene: TRBV18
D gene: .
CDR3 DNA: TGTGCCAGCTCAACCTCGGTACATAGCAATCAGCCCCAGCATTTT
CDR3 protein: CASSTSVHSNQPQHF